The 16 T cell receptor beta chains below were found in one sample sequenced in a study of cytomegalovirus exposure and HLA in healthy donors. Primers included in the PCR were 60 Vbeta and 13 Jbeta primers. Assay: immunoSEQ multiplex PCR; the TCRdb copy retains only in-frame clones and omits some. This table holds approximately 160,000 clones, about 71% found once. Sequenced sample: PBMCs. All receptors come from a woman in her forties in good health and CMV-seropositive.

As for this clone: Other DNA sequences in this specimen translate into the identical CDR3. The chain joins TRBV19 to TRBJ1-2; weak D call: TRBD1 (6 bases). The CDR3 has 13 residues. The V gene lost 6 bases and the J gene lost 5 bases, with 13 bases spanning the gap. Germline V lookup: CDR1 LNHDA, CDR2 SQIVND (reference sequence). The CDR3 sequence: CASSTDSRYGYTF. The CDR3 nucleotides read TGTGCCAGTAGCACGGACAGCCGTTATGGCTACACCTTC.

The chain links TRBV18 to TRBJ2-7, with 13 bases matching TRBD2. Unmatched junction bases numbered 4, after V lost 6 bases and J lost 2 bases. The germline CDR1 and CDR2 sequences are KGHSH and LQKENI. The CDR3 consists of 15 residues. For the CDR3, the DNA is TGTGCCAGCTCGCCAACTAGCGGGGGGGCCTACGAGCAGTACTTC. Its translation: CASSPTSGGAYEQYF.

The genes are TRBV19 and TRBJ2-5; a possible D gene is TRBD1 (5 bases). The tail of the sequence fits TRBJ2-7 better, so the J call may be wrong. Looked up from germline, CDR1 is LNHDA and CDR2 is SQIVND (reference sequence). The CDR3 spans 14 residues. The CDR3 bases are TGTGCCAGTAGTAACGGACAATCCTCCTACGAGCAGTACTTC. Translating it yields CASSNGQSSYEQYF.

The V gene is TRBV6-5, the J gene TRBJ2-5; D gene ambiguous. V lost 0 bases and J 5 bases, leaving 10 bases between the germline ends. CDR1 and CDR2 (germline): MNHEY, SVGAGI. CDR3 length: 14 amino acids. The CDR3 protein is CASSYSGVQETQYF. Written as DNA, the CDR3 is TGTGCCAGCAGTTACTCTGGTGTCCAGGAGACCCAGTACTTC.

The chain uses TRBV29-1 and TRBJ2-7, with 7 positions matching TRBD1. CDR1 and CDR2 (germline): SQVTM, ANQGSEA. V gave up 7 bases and J gave up 0 bases; unmatched junction bases: 9. There are 14 residues in the CDR3. Here the CDR3 DNA reads TGCAGCGCCCAGGGGGACACCCCCTCCTACGAGCAGTACTTC. Translated, it gives CSAQGDTPSYEQYF.

The chain is built from TRBV28 and TRBJ1-2, with TRBD1 matching 8 bases. The V gene end was trimmed by 4 bases and the J gene end by 4 bases; junction bases not matched to a gene: 8. The germline CDR1 and CDR2 sequences are MDHEN and SYDVKM. The CDR3 has 15 amino acids. The DNA of the CDR3 is TGTGCCAGCAGTTCAGCGGACAGGGAAGCCTATGGCTACACCTTC. The encoded protein is CASSSADREAYGYTF.

This chain connects TRBV28 to TRBJ2-3; TRBD2 matches at 10 bases. The CDR3 sequence is 16 residues long. Per germline, CDR1 MDHEN and CDR2 SYDVKM. V gave up 4 bases and J gave up 3 bases; unmatched junction bases: 7. CDR3 nucleotides: TGTGCCAGCAGTTCGGCGGGGACTAGCGATACAGATACGCAGTATTTT. It is translated as CASSSAGTSDTDTQYF.

The chain couples TRBV4-3 to TRBJ1-2; no firm D call. The V gene lost 0 bases and the J gene lost 4 bases, with 15 bases spanning the gap. Germline V gene data show CDR1 as LGHNA and CDR2 as YSLEER. The CDR3 spans 16 residues. The CDR3 spells CASSQDRSEGIYGYTF. The CDR3 DNA reads as TGCGCCAGCAGCCAAGATAGGTCCGAGGGAATCTATGGCTACACCTTC.

The chain uses TRBV6-5 and TRBJ2-3, with a tentative D call TRBD1 (5 bases). V was pared by 0 bases and J by 2 bases, with 9 bases between. Germline V gene sequence: CDR1 MNHEY, CDR2 SVGAGI. The CDR3 is 15 residues long. For the CDR3, the DNA is TGTGCCAGCAGTTACTCGAACAGGTTCACAGATACGCAGTATTTT. Its translation is CASSYSNRFTDTQYF.

This chain uses TRBV5-8 with TRBJ2-7; 10 bases map to TRBD1. V dropped 3 bases and J dropped 6; count of bases not matched to a gene: 9. The CDR3 is 15 amino acids. Germline V gives CDR1 SGHTS, CDR2 YDEGEE. The CDR3 region is CASSSLDRGEREQYF. Written as DNA, the CDR3 is TGTGCCAGCAGCTCTTTGGACAGGGGGGAGCGCGAGCAGTACTTC.

This chain uses TRBV29-1 with TRBJ1-1; TRBD1 matches at 9 bases. V lost 4 bases, J lost 1 base, and 10 bases stayed unmatched. Germline assignment: CDR1 SQVTM and CDR2 ANQGSEA. There are 16 residues in the CDR3. DNA for the CDR3: TGCAGCGTTGGTTGGTCCGACAGGGGGAGGAACACTGAAGCTTTCTTT. Translation: CSVGWSDRGRNTEAFF. Looking up the rest from reference TRBV29-1 and TRBJ1-1 gives the full variable domain: SAVISQKPSRDICQRGTSLTIQCQVDSQVTMMFWYRQQPGQSLTLIATANQGSEATYESGFVIDKFPISRPNLTFSTLTVSNMSPEDSSIYLCSVGWSDRGRNTEAFFGQGTRLTVV.

The table lists this clone with a few counts. The chain joins TRBV29-1 to TRBJ1-1, with TRBD1 matching 7 bases. There are 13 residues in the CDR3. The V and J ends lost 6 bases and 6 bases, in that order; junction bases with no gene match: 10. From germline, CDR1 is SQVTM and CDR2 ANQGSEA. Here the CDR3 DNA reads TGCAGCGTGCGCAGGGGGGTGGGCGCTGAAGCTTTCTTT. This codes for CSVRRGVGAEAFF. Supplemented by reference TRBV29-1 and TRBJ1-1, the full variable domain reads SAVISQKPSRDICQRGTSLTIQCQVDSQVTMMFWYRQQPGQSLTLIATANQGSEATYESGFVIDKFPISRPNLTFSTLTVSNMSPEDSSIYLCSVRRGVGAEAFFGQGTRLTVV.

This clone has only one observation. V and J are TRBV9 and TRBJ2-3; 8 positions agree with TRBD2. Looked up from germline, CDR1 is SGDLS and CDR2 is YYNGEE. The CDR3 extends over 15 amino acids. With V trimmed by 1 base and J by 2 bases, 3 bases remained unmatched. The CDR3 DNA is TGTGCCAGCAGCGTATACGGGGGGGCCACAGATACGCAGTATTTT. Translated: CASSVYGGATDTQYF.

V is TRBV6-6 and J is TRBJ1-4, with 7 bases that match TRBD1. V lost 7 bases, J lost 4 bases, and 6 bases stayed unmatched. Germline CDR1 and CDR2: MNHNY and SVGAGI (reference sequence). This CDR3 has 14 amino acids. CDR3 residues: CASTKGQLNEKLFF. In DNA, the CDR3 is TGTGCCAGCACCAAGGGACAGCTTAATGAAAAACTGTTTTTT.

The V call is TRBV19, the J call TRBJ1-1; TRBD1 agrees at 7 bases. Germline CDR1 LNHDA, CDR2 SQIVND (reference sequence). V lost 4 bases and J lost 4; bases outside the gene matches: 9. This CDR3 has 15 residues. The CDR3 DNA sequence: TGTGCCAGTAGTAGAAGCCTAACAGGGGTCACTGAAGCTTTCTTT. Translation gives CASSRSLTGVTEAFF.

J is TRBJ2-7 and V is TRBV5-1, with a possible D match to TRBD1 (6 bases). The length of the CDR3 is 14 residues. Germline values: CDR1 SGHRS, CDR2 YFSETQ. V lost 0 bases and J 6 bases, leaving 13 bases between the germline ends. In nucleotides, the CDR3 is TGCGCCAGCAGCTTGGAAGGGGACAAAGGCGAGCAGTACTTC. Residues: CASSLEGDKGEQYF.